Each of the 8 T cell receptor beta chains below was sequenced from the same sample in a study of T cell repertoires in cytomegalovirus infection. TCRdb re-called the reads through MiXCR, storing one row per CDR3 protein. The data hold roughly 170,000 distinct CDR3 sequences, with roughly 20% observed a single time. Their target antigens are unknown. Sequencing was performed on CD8+ T cells from cultured PBMCs, taken from culture after CMV antigen stimulation. Receptor source: a human donor in good health (CMV status not recorded). Some clones in this sample may be carry-over from other donors' samples.

The rearrangement uses TRBV7-6 and TRBJ1-1; D is possibly TRBD1 (6 bases). This CDR3 is built from 15 residues. The germline CDR1 and CDR2 sequences are SGHVS and FNYEAQ. V lost 4 bases and J lost 4, with 16 bases in between. For the CDR3, the DNA is TGTGCCAGCAGCTCGCCGAGGGGGTCGAGCACTGAAGCTTTCTTT. Encoded protein: CASSSPRGSSTEAFF. Full variable domain (rest looked up from reference TRBV7-6 and TRBJ1-1): GAGVSQSPRYKVTKRGQDVALRCDPISGHVSLYWYRQALGQGPEFLTYFNYEAQQDKSGLPNDRFSAERPEGSISTLTIQRTEQRDSAMYRCASSSPRGSSTEAFFGQGTRLTVV.

This clonotype was recorded a few times. The rearrangement links TRBV29-1 to TRBJ1-4; D gene unclear. Between the trimmed V and J ends, which lost 5 bases and 8 bases, there was a span of 21 bases. CDR3 size: 15 residues. Germline values: CDR1 SQVTM, CDR2 ANQGSEA. The CDR3 is CSVMGPRLEKEKLFF. CDR3 nucleotide sequence: TGCAGCGTTATGGGCCCCCGGTTGGAAAAAGAAAAACTGTTTTTT.

The chain recombines TRBV7-9 with TRBJ2-3; 8 bases line up with TRBD1. V dropped 4 bases and J dropped 6; count of bases not matched to a gene: 9. This CDR3 region has 15 residues. The germline V gene has CDR1 SEHNR and CDR2 FQNEAQ (reference sequence). CDR3 protein: CASSSQTGAGDTQYF. CDR3 DNA: TGTGCCAGCAGCTCCCAGACAGGGGCTGGGGATACGCAGTATTTT.

The chain has TRBV7-9 and TRBJ2-1, with 7 bases lining up with TRBD1. CDR3 length: 15 amino acids. Germline V CDR1 and CDR2: SEHNR, FQNEAQ (reference sequence). Losses at the gene ends were 3 bases for V and 7 bases for J; bases not matched to a gene: 9. CDR3 amino acids: CASSFSWDRPNEQFF. CDR3 nucleotide sequence: TGTGCCAGCAGCTTCTCCTGGGACAGACCGAATGAGCAGTTCTTC.

The CDR3 nucleotides are TGTGCCAGCAGTTTGGGCATTTATAGCAATCAGCCCCAGCATTTT. It is translated as CASSLGIYSNQPQHF. The gene calls are TRBV12-3 or TRBV12-4 and TRBJ1-5; D gene unclear. CDR3 length equals 15 residues. V dropped 3 bases and J dropped 0 bases, with 9 bases sitting between them.

The chain joins TRBV6-2 or TRBV6-3 to TRBJ1-6; D is uncertain. CDR1 and CDR2 (germline): MNHEY, SVGEGT. This CDR3 contains 15 residues. Trimming removed 0 bases at V and 11 bases at J, with 14 bases between. The CDR3 DNA follows: TGTGCCAGCAGTTACTCCGGCAGCGGGAGTCCACCCCTCCACTTT. It encodes CASSYSGSGSPPLHF.

This chain connects TRBV6-5 to TRBJ2-3; D might be TRBD2 (6 bases). V was cut by 2 bases and J by 0 bases, with 9 bases left in between. CDR1 MNHEY and CDR2 SVGAGI come from the germline V gene. This CDR3 has 15 amino acids. CDR3 DNA: TGTGCCAGCAGTTACAGGGGAGGAAGCACAGATACGCAGTATTTT. Its protein is CASSYRGGSTDTQYF.

The chain links TRBV9 to TRBJ2-1; 7 positions agree with TRBD2. Losses at the gene ends were 0 bases for V and 9 bases for J; bases not matched to a gene: 15. Germline CDR1 and CDR2: SGDLS and YYNGEE. The CDR3 runs to 17 residues. CDR3: CASSVDVSAGVLGEQFF. In DNA, the CDR3 is TGTGCCAGCAGCGTAGATGTGAGCGCGGGGGTTTTAGGTGAGCAGTTCTTC.